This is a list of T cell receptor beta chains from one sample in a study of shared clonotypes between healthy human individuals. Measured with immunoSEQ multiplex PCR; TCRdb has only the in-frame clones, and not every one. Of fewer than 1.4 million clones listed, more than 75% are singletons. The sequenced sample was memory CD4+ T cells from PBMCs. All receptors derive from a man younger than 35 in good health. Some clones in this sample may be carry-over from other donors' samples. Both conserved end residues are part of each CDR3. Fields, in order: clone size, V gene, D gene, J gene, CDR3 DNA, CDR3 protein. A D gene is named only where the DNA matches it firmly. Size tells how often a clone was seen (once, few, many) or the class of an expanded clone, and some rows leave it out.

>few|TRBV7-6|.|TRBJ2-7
TGTGCCAGCAGCAGAACTAGGGCCTACGAGCAGTACTTC
CASSRTRAYEQYF
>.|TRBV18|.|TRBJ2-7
TGTGCCAGCTCACCCGAAGGGCGGGAGCAGTACTTC
CASSPEGREQYF
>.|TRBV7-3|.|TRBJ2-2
TGTGCCAGCACCCCCTACGTCACGGGTGCCGGGGAGCTGTTTTTT
CASTPYVTGAGELFF
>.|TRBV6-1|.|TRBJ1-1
TGTGCCAGTCAATCGGGCCCGAACACTGAAGCTTTCTTT
CASQSGPNTEAFF
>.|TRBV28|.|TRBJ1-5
TGTGCCAGCACCGATCCGAGGGCAGGGGCTCAGCCCCAGCATTTT
CASTDPRAGAQPQHF
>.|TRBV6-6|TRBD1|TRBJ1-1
TGTGCCAGCAGACCTCGGACAGGGGGTGAAGCTTTCTTT
CASRPRTGGEAFF
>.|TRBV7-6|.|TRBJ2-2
TGTGCCAGCAGCTTAGCACAGGTTAACACCGGGGAGCTGTTTTTT
CASSLAQVNTGELFF
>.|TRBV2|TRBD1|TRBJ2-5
TGTGCCAGCAGTGATGGGACAGGCCCCCAAGAGACCCAGTACTTC
CASSDGTGPQETQYF
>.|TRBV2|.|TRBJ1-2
TGTGCCAGCAGTGGACAGAGGTCAGACTATGGCTACACCTTC
CASSGQRSDYGYTF
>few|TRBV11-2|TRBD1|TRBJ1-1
TGTGCCAGCAGCCCCGACAGGGCCACTGAAGCTTTCTTT
CASSPDRATEAFF
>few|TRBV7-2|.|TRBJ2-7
TGTGCCAGCAGCGCTCGAGCACTCTCCTACGAGCAGTACTTC
CASSARALSYEQYF
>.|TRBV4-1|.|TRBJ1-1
TGCGCCAGCAGCGCCCAAGCGGGGATGAACACTGAAGCTTTCTTT
CASSAQAGMNTEAFF
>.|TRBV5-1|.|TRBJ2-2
TGCGCCAGCAGCTTTGAAATAAACACCGGGGAGCTGTTTTTT
CASSFEINTGELFF
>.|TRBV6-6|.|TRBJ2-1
TGTGCCAGCACCTTGGTGGGTGTAAATGAGCAGTTCTTC
CASTLVGVNEQFF
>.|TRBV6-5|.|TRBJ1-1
TGTGCCAGCAGTTACACCAAGAACACTGAAGCTTTCTTT
CASSYTKNTEAFF
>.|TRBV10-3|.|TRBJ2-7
TGTGCCATCAGTGGCCAGGGATACGAGCAGTACTTC
CAISGQGYEQYF
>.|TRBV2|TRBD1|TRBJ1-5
TGTGCCAGCAGTGTTCAGGGGGCCGGCAATCAGCCCCAGCATTTT
CASSVQGAGNQPQHF
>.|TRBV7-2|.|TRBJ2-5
TGTGCCAGCAGCTTAGTGGGTAGTCCCCAAGAGACCCAGTACTTC
CASSLVGSPQETQYF
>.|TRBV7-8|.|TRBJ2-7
TGTGCCAGCAGCTTAGGAGGTCCTAGCTTGACGTACGAGCAGTACTTC
CASSLGGPSLTYEQYF
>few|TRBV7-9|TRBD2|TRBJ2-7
TGTGCCAGCAGGGCGTCTAGGGTTTCGACTAGCGGGAGGAACGAGCAGTACTTC
CASRASRVSTSGRNEQYF
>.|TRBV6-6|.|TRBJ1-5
TGTGCCAGCAACTACGGGGGTAGCGATCAGCCCCAGCATTTT
CASNYGGSDQPQHF
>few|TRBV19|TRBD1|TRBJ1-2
TGTGCCAGTAGTCCCGGACAGGGAAGGCATGGCTACACCTTC
CASSPGQGRHGYTF
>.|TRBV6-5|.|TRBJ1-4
TGTGCCAGCAGTTACTCGGGCTGGGCGGAAAAACTGTTTTTT
CASSYSGWAEKLFF
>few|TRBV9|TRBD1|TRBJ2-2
TGTGCCAGCAGCGTAGACAGGGGATTCACCGGGGAGCTGTTTTTT
CASSVDRGFTGELFF
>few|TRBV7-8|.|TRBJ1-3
TGTGCCAGCAGCGGAACAGCGAGTCGCTCTGGAAACACCATATATTTT
CASSGTASRSGNTIYF
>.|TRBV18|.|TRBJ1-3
TGTGCCAGCTCACCTGCCGTGCTTCGAAACACCATATATTTT
CASSPAVLRNTIYF
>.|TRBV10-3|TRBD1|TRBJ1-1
TGTGCCATCATACAGGGGGGAGAGAACACTGAAGCTTTCTTT
CAIIQGGENTEAFF
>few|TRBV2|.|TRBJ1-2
TGTGCCAGCACACCGGGCGCCTATGGCTACACCTTC
CASTPGAYGYTF
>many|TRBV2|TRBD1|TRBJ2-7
TGTGCCAGCGGGCGGGACAGGTCCTACGAGCAGTACTTC
CASGRDRSYEQYF
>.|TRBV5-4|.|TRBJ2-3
TGTGCCAGCAGCTTGGTACGTGATACGCAGTATTTT
CASSLVRDTQYF
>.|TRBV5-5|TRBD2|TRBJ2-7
TGTGCCAGCAGCTTGATACTAGCGGGAGTGCGGGAGCAGTACTTC
CASSLILAGVREQYF
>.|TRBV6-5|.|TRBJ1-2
TGTGCCAGCAGTTACTCGAACAGAAACTACACCTTC
CASSYSNRNYTF
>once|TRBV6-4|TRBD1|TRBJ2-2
TGTGCCAGCAGTCCCCGGACAGGGGGCCCCGGGGAGCTGTTTTTT
CASSPRTGGPGELFF
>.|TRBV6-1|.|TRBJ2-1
TGTGCCAGCAGTGATTGGGGTGAGCAGTTCTTC
CASSDWGEQFF
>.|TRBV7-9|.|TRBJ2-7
TGTGCCAGCAGCTTCGGGAGTTACGAGCAGTACTTC
CASSFGSYEQYF
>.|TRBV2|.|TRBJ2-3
TGTGCCAGCAGTGAAGGGGGCGGGAGCACAGATACGCAGTATTTT
CASSEGGGSTDTQYF
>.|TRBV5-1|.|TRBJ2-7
TGCGCCAGCAGCATTGGCGGCGACTACGAGCAGTGCTTC
CASSIGGDYEQCF
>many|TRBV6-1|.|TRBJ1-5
TGTGCCAGCATTGGTGACAGGTTGATTAATCAGCCCCAGCATTTT
CASIGDRLINQPQHF
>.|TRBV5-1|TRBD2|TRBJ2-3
TGCGCCAGCAGCTTCCCCCTAGCGGGAGGAGGTGATACGCAGTATTTT
CASSFPLAGGGDTQYF
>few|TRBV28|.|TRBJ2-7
TGTGCCAGCAGGTCCCGCTTTGGCGGGGTCTACGAGCAGTACTTC
CASRSRFGGVYEQYF
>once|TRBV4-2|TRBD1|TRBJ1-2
TGTGCCAGCAGCCCACAGGGGGGGCGCATACGCGACTATGGCTACACCTTC
CASSPQGGRIRDYGYTF
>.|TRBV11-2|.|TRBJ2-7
TGTGCCAGCAGCACCCTCCGGGCCCCCTCCTACGAGCAGTACTTC
CASSTLRAPSYEQYF
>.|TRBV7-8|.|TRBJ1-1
TGTGCCAGCAGCTTAGCCAGGGTCGCCCTCATGAACACTGAAGCTTTCTTT
CASSLARVALMNTEAFF
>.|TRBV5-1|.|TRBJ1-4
TGCGCCAGCAGCTTGTTTGTCAGGGGTGTTAATGAAAAACTGTTTTTT
CASSLFVRGVNEKLFF